This TCR beta chain was identified in a study of T cells in Graves' hyperthyroidism and ophthalmopathy. Amplification yielded TCR beta CDR3 regions, with RNA transcripts as the source. A set of HTBI primers served as the primers for a first-round RT-PCR of the TCR CDR3. TCRdb fed the multiplex PCR reads into MiXCR, producing one record per CDR3 protein. The data contain roughly 530,000 distinct CDR3 sequences, roughly 18% of them seen just once; the ten biggest clones take up under 20%. Germline CDR1 is SGHVS and CDR2 is FQNEAQ. Trimming took 4 bases from V and 7 from J; bases not matched to a gene: 6. This CDR3 is 15 amino acids long.

The sample taken for sequencing was blood. The receptor's source is a woman aged 18 to 35 with Graves' ophthalmopathy. This chain joins TRBV7-8 and TRBJ2-1, with 11 bases identical to TRBD2. This CDR3 is CASSYGTSGFNEQFF. In DNA form, the CDR3 reads TGTGCCAGCAGCTACGGGACTAGCGGCTTTAATGAGCAGTTCTTC.